Shown below are 29 T cell receptor beta chains from a single sample sequenced in a study of chemoradiotherapy in HPV16-positive cancers. The data were produced by immunoSEQ multiplex PCR, yet TCRdb's version contains in-frame clones alone and is incomplete. The sample carries several thousand clones, about four fifths recorded once. Specimen: tumor tissue, collected from a patient who underwent chemoradiotherapy. These TCRs come from a human donor with HPV-associated anogenital cancer.

The chain has TRBV7-2 and TRBJ1-5; 9 nucleotides line up with TRBD1. Per the germline V gene, CDR1 is SGHTA and CDR2 is FQGNSA. The ends lost 3 bases at V and 6 bases at J; junction bases unmatched: 9. The CDR3 extends over 16 amino acids. CDR3 nucleotide sequence: TGTGCCAGCAGCTTGGGGACAGGGATAATGAGTCAGCCCCAGCATTTT. The encoded protein is CASSLGTGIMSQPQHF.

This rearrangement joins TRBV18 to TRBJ2-4, with 7 bases aligning to TRBD1. Trimming cost V 6 bases and J 5 bases; bases outside gene matches: 10. CDR1 and CDR2 from the germline V gene are KGHSH and LQKENI. This CDR3 is 15 amino acids long. For the CDR3, the DNA is TGTGCCAGCTCTCTTTTTACAGGGGAACAAAACATTCAGTACTTC. Protein product: CASSLFTGEQNIQYF.

The rearrangement joins TRBV4-3 to TRBJ1-5; D may be TRBD1 (6 bases). Trimming shortened V by 0 bases and J by 2 bases, and 14 bases separated the two germline ends. Germline CDR1 LGHNA, CDR2 YSLEER. The length of the CDR3 is 17 residues. In DNA form, the CDR3 reads TGCGCCAGCAGCCAAGATAAGGGCAGGGGTGGCAATCAGCCCCAGCATTTT. Translated, it gives CASSQDKGRGGNQPQHF.

The V gene is TRBV19, the J gene TRBJ2-2; 7 bases align to TRBD1. Losses at the gene ends were 1 base for V and 6 bases for J; bases not matched to a gene: 5. This CDR3 is 15 amino acids long. The germline gives CDR1 LNHDA, CDR2 SQIVND (reference sequence). In nucleotides, the CDR3 is TGTGCCAGTAGTATAGGAACAGGGGAGTCCGGGGAGCTGTTTTTT. Translating it yields CASSIGTGESGELFF.

The chain combines TRBV7-9 with TRBJ2-3, with unresolved D. The V gene lost 3 bases and the J gene lost 6 bases, with 13 bases spanning the gap. Germline values: CDR1 SEHNR, CDR2 FQNEAQ (reference sequence). The CDR3 contains 14 residues. Here the CDR3 DNA reads TGTGCCAGCAGCTTTGCGTCCCGGCCCGATACGCAGTATTTT. As protein: CASSFASRPDTQYF.

This sequence joins TRBV19 and TRBJ1-2; the D is unclear. Germline V CDR1 and CDR2: LNHDA, SQIVND (reference sequence). This CDR3 has 15 amino acids. V was clipped by 5 bases and J by 4 bases, with 17 bases between them. This CDR3 reads CASSRAIAGSYGYTF. The CDR3 DNA is TGTGCCAGTAGTCGGGCCATTGCGGGGAGCTATGGCTACACCTTC.

This clone has just a few counts. This sequence joins TRBV6-5 and TRBJ2-7, with 7 bases that match TRBD2. V dropped 0 bases and J dropped 0; count of bases not matched to a gene: 2. The CDR3 runs 15 residues. Germline V gene sequence: CDR1 MNHEY, CDR2 SVGAGI. Here the CDR3 DNA reads TGTGCCAGCAGTTACTCTGGCGGGAGCTCCTACGAGCAGTACTTC. Amino acids: CASSYSGGSSYEQYF.

Regarding this clone: The same CDR3 arises from other DNA sequences in this sample as well. The V gene is TRBV7-3, the J gene TRBJ2-2; 11 bases match TRBD1. Losses at the gene ends were 0 bases for V and 11 bases for J; bases not matched to a gene: 8. The germline V gene has CDR1 SGHTA and CDR2 FQGTGA. The CDR3 spans 16 residues. CDR3 amino acids: CASSLTIGTGGRELFF. The CDR3 DNA reads TGTGCCAGCAGCTTAACGATTGGGACAGGGGGTCGAGAGCTGTTTTTT.

The rearrangement uses TRBV11-2 and TRBJ2-5; TRBD2 might be the D (6 bases). The CDR3 extends over 14 amino acids. Germline lookup yields CDR1 SGHAT and CDR2 FQNNGV. V shed 3 bases and J shed 2 bases, with 10 bases lying between them. The CDR3 DNA follows: TGTGCCAGCAGCTTTGCGGGGCTTCAAGAGACCCAGTACTTC. This encodes CASSFAGLQETQYF.

In its sample, this clone was seen a few times. The V and J genes are TRBV19 and TRBJ2-2; the D gene is possibly TRBD2 (6 bases). The CDR3 sequence is 14 residues long. V lost 7 bases to trimming and J lost 5 bases, with 14 bases between them. The V gene's germline CDR1 is LNHDA and CDR2 SQIVND (reference sequence). In DNA, the CDR3 is TGTGCCAGTACCCATAATCGGGGGACCGGGGAGCTGTTTTTT. Its protein is CASTHNRGTGELFF.

The chain links TRBV29-1 to TRBJ1-2; D not certain. From germline, CDR1 is SQVTM and CDR2 ANQGSEA. There are 13 residues in the CDR3. V gave up 5 bases and J gave up 0 bases, with 10 bases separating them. This chain's CDR3 is CSVRRTTNYGYTF. The CDR3, as DNA: TGCAGCGTTAGGCGAACCACTAACTATGGCTACACCTTC.

The genes are TRBV6-1 and TRBJ1-1, with unresolved D. Germline V gives CDR1 MNHNS, CDR2 SASEGT. The CDR3 has 13 amino acids. V was pared by 7 bases and J by 6 bases, with 15 bases between. In nucleotides, the CDR3 is TGTGCCAGCAACGCGGACGAGCGGGCTGAAGCTTTCTTT. It specifies CASNADERAEAFF.

The chain couples TRBV6-6 to TRBJ1-1, with a possible D match to TRBD1 (5 bases). Germline lookup yields CDR1 MNHNY and CDR2 SVGAGI (reference sequence). This CDR3 is 15 amino acids long. V gave up 6 bases and J gave up 4 bases, with 18 bases separating them. The CDR3 DNA reads as TGTGCCAGCAGGGCAGGGAAAAAGAGGGGCACTGAAGCTTTCTTT. Translated: CASRAGKKRGTEAFF.

This chain links TRBV7-2 with TRBJ2-3, with no clear D. The CDR3 sequence is 14 residues long. Germline CDR1 SGHTA, CDR2 FQGNSA. V lost 5 bases and J 3 bases, leaving 12 bases between the germline ends. CDR3 sequence reads: CASSLSYVTDTQYF. CDR3 DNA: TGTGCCAGCAGCCTGAGCTATGTAACAGATACGCAGTATTTT.

This chain links TRBV5-1 with TRBJ2-1; D perhaps matches TRBD2 (6 bases). Germline V gives CDR1 SGHRS, CDR2 YFSETQ. V was pared by 2 bases and J by 8 bases, with 14 bases between. The CDR3 totals 14 residues. CDR3 region: CASSFAPGSYEQFF. In DNA, the CDR3 is TGCGCCAGCAGCTTTGCCCCCGGGAGTTATGAGCAGTTCTTC.

The chain employs TRBV7-2 and TRBJ2-2; 10 bases map to TRBD1. J gave up 5 bases and V 6 bases, and 6 bases lay outside the gene matches. The CDR3 length is 15 residues. Germline values: CDR1 SGHTA, CDR2 FQGNSA. The CDR3 protein is CASRPGTGVTGELFF. CDR3 nucleotide sequence: TGTGCCAGCAGACCCGGGACAGGGGTAACCGGGGAGCTGTTTTTT.

The chain carries TRBV5-1 and TRBJ2-3; TRBD1 matches at 8 bases. Germline V gene sequence: CDR1 SGHRS, CDR2 YFSETQ. J was trimmed by 6 bases and V by 5 bases; bases with no gene match: 8. The CDR3 is 14 residues long. DNA of the CDR3: TGCGCCAGCAGATTACAGGGGGTGACGGATACGCAGTATTTT. This codes for CASRLQGVTDTQYF. The variable domain in full, with the rest retrieved from reference TRBV5-1 and TRBJ2-3, is KAGVTQTPRYLIKTRGQQVTLSCSPISGHRSVSWYQQTPGQGLQFLFEYFSETQRNKGNFPGRFSGRQFSNSRSEMNVSTLELGDSALYLCASRLQGVTDTQYFGPGTRLTVL.

This clone was seen a few times. V and J are TRBV6-5 and TRBJ2-3; D gene uncertain. Germline CDR1 MNHEY, CDR2 SVGAGI. This CDR3 spans 13 amino acids. Trimming shortened V by 2 bases and J by 2 bases, and 5 bases separated the two germline ends. The CDR3 sequence is CASSYHNTDTQYF. The CDR3 DNA reads as TGTGCCAGCAGTTACCACAACACAGATACGCAGTATTTT.

This sequence joins TRBV25-1 and TRBJ1-2, with D hard to call. CDR1 and CDR2 (germline): MGHDK, SYGVNS. V dropped 0 bases and J dropped 2 bases, with 10 bases sitting between them. The CDR3 spans 15 residues. CDR3 loop: CASSEYDAGNYGYTF. The CDR3 bases are TGTGCCAGCAGTGAATATGATGCGGGAAACTATGGCTACACCTTC.

This sequence joins TRBV7-9 and TRBJ2-7; the D is unclear. The V end was cut by 3 bases, the J end by 9 bases, with 12 bases between. The CDR3 has 12 amino acids. The germline gives CDR1 SEHNR, CDR2 FQNEAQ (reference sequence). CDR3 in amino acids: CASSLDTAGQYF. The CDR3 region has the DNA TGTGCCAGCAGCTTGGATACAGCAGGGCAGTACTTC.

The J gene is TRBJ2-7, the V gene TRBV6-5; D is perhaps TRBD1 (5 bases). The CDR3 totals 14 residues. Germline V gives CDR1 MNHEY, CDR2 SVGAGI. V was cut by 5 bases and J by 0 bases, with 11 bases left in between. The CDR3 sequence: CASSLQGISYEQYF. CDR3 sequence (DNA): TGTGCCAGCAGTCTCCAGGGTATCTCCTACGAGCAGTACTTC.

This clone was counted a single time. The rearrangement uses TRBV7-9 and TRBJ1-4; D not certain. Trimming took 1 base from V and 8 from J, leaving 23 bases between them. The CDR3 extends over 18 amino acids. CDR1 is SEHNR and CDR2 is FQNEAQ in the germline V gene (reference sequence). The CDR3 DNA reads TGTGCCAGCAGCTTAGTAGAGCGTGGGCAGGCGAATCCAGAAAAACTGTTTTTT. It yields the protein CASSLVERGQANPEKLFF.

This clone was recorded a few times. The chain combines TRBV30 with TRBJ1-2; a possible D gene is TRBD1 (6 bases). CDR1 is GTSNPN, CDR2 SVGIG, per germline (reference sequence). The V and J ends lost 0 bases and 5 bases respectively, with 16 bases between them. The CDR3 extends over 15 amino acids. Here the CDR3 reads CAWSVIPGDTYGYTF. As DNA, the CDR3 is TGTGCCTGGAGTGTAATACCCGGGGACACTTATGGCTACACCTTC.

This sequence joins TRBV4-1 and TRBJ1-2, with TRBD1 as a possible D gene (6 bases). The CDR3 covers 16 residues. Germline values: CDR1 MGHRA, CDR2 YSYEKL. V gave up 0 bases and J gave up 5 bases, with 16 bases separating them. CDR3 in amino acids: CASSQDWPGAGYGYTF. CDR3 DNA sequence: TGCGCCAGCAGCCAAGATTGGCCGGGGGCGGGTTATGGCTACACCTTC.

This sequence joins TRBV7-2 and TRBJ2-7; D is perhaps TRBD1 (6 bases). The CDR3 runs to 15 residues. CDR1 is SGHTA and CDR2 is FQGNSA in the germline V gene. V was trimmed by 3 bases and J by 5 bases, leaving 17 bases between them. CDR3: CASSFRTTGTNEQYF. The CDR3 DNA reads TGTGCCAGCAGCTTTAGAACTACCGGGACAAACGAGCAGTACTTC.

By sample share, this clone is large. The rearrangement joins TRBV19 to TRBJ1-5; 7 nucleotides align to TRBD1. With 3 bases clipped from V and 4 bases from J, the junction kept 6 bases outside the gene matches. Germline loops: CDR1 LNHDA, CDR2 SQIVND (reference sequence). This CDR3 has 15 amino acids. The CDR3 here is CASSISGQVNQPQHF. CDR3 DNA: TGTGCCAGTAGTATTTCCGGACAGGTTAATCAGCCCCAGCATTTT.

This clone showed up just once. This rearrangement joins TRBV6-5 to TRBJ2-5; tentative D call: TRBD1 (5 bases). CDR1 and CDR2 (germline): MNHEY, SVGAGI. The CDR3 runs to 15 residues. Trimming left V 6 bases short and J 2 bases short, with 16 bases between. CDR3 loop: CASRRVLTAQETQYF. CDR3 nucleotides: TGTGCCAGCAGACGAGTTTTGACAGCACAAGAGACCCAGTACTTC.

The chain couples TRBV5-4 to TRBJ2-5, with D uncertain. The CDR3 has 14 amino acids. The V gene lost 0 bases and the J gene lost 2 bases, with 8 bases spanning the gap. Germline assignment: CDR1 SGHNT and CDR2 YYREEE (reference sequence). The CDR3 bases are TGTGCCAGCAGCTTGGCGCGCGAACAAGAGACCCAGTACTTC. Its translation: CASSLAREQETQYF.

This clone was counted once. V and J are TRBV30 and TRBJ1-6; unclear D gene. CDR3 length: 11 amino acids. Germline CDR1 reads GTSNPN; CDR2 reads SVGIG (reference sequence). V was cut by 0 bases and J by 13 bases, with 7 bases left in between. CDR3 DNA sequence: TGTGCCTGGAGTGTGGGCCATCCCCTCCACTTT. The encoded protein is CAWSVGHPLHF. The full variable domain, in which reference TRBV30 and TRBJ1-6 provide the parts outside the CDR3, is SQTIHQWPATLVQPVGSPLSLECTVEGTSNPNLYWYRQAAGRGLQLLFYSVGIGQISSEVPQNLSASRPQDRQFILSSKKLLLSDSGFYLCAWSVGHPLHFGNGTRLTVT.